This record looks at one TCR beta chain sequence and its context. The data are from a study of T cells in Graves' hyperthyroidism and ophthalmopathy. The CDR3 regions of TCR beta were amplified from RNA transcripts. Carried out on the TCR CDR3, a first-round RT-PCR used the HTBI primer set. Each CDR3 protein is one row after TCRdb ran MiXCR on the multiplex PCR reads. The sample carries around 560,000 distinct CDR3 sequences, 16% recorded once. Losses at the gene ends were 0 bases for V and 2 bases for J; bases not matched to a gene: 6. The CDR3 loop spans 17 amino acids. Germline CDR1 and CDR2: DFQATT and SNEGSKA (reference sequence).

This TCR was sampled from a woman in her late teens or twenties with Graves' hyperthyroidism. J is TRBJ2-1 and V is TRBV20-1; 11 positions match TRBD2. The sample consisted of blood. For the CDR3, the DNA is TGCAGTGCTAGAGAGACGGGACTAGCGGACGCCTACAATGAGCAGTTCTTC. Protein: CSARETGLADAYNEQFF.